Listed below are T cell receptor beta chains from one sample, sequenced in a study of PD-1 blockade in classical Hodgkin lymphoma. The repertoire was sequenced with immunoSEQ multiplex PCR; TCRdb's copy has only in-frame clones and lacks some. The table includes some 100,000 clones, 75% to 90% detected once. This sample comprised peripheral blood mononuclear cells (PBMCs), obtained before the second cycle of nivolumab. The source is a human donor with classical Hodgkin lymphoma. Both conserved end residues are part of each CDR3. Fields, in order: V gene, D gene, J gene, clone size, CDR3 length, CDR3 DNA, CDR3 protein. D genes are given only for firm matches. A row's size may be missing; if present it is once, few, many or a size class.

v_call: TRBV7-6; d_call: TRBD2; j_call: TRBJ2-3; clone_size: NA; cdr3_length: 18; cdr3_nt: TGTGCCAGCAGCTTAGCGATCCTAGCGGGGTACGCAAAGGATACGCAGTATTTT; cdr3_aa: CASSLAILAGYAKDTQYF
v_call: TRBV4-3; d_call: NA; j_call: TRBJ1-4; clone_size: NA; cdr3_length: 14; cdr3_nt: TGCGCCAGCAGCCAATATCGGACCCGCGTGGAACTGTTTTTT; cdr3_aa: CASSQYRTRVELFF
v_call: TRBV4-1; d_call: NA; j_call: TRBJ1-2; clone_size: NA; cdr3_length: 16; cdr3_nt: TGCGCCAGCAGCCAAGAAGAGGCAGGGGAGGACTATGGCTACACCTTC; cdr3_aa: CASSQEEAGEDYGYTF
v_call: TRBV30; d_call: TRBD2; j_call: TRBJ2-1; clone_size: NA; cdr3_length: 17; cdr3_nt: TGTGCCTGGAACCCTCGCCGGACTAGCGGGGGGTATAATGAGCAGTTCTTC; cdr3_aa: CAWNPRRTSGGYNEQFF
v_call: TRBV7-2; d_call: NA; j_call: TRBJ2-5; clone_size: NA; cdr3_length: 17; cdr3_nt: TGTGCCAGCAGCTCTTGGACTCGCCCCGACTCGGGAGAGACCCAGTACTTC; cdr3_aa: CASSSWTRPDSGETQYF
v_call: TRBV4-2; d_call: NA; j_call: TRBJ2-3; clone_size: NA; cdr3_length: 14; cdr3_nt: TGTGCCAGCAGCCAAGCCCCTAGCGCAGATACGCAGTATTTT; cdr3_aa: CASSQAPSADTQYF
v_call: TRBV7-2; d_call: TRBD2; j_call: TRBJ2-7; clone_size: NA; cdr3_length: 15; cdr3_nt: TGTGCCAGCAGCTTAGGTCTAGCGGGGGGCGACGAGCAGTACTTC; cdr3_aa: CASSLGLAGGDEQYF
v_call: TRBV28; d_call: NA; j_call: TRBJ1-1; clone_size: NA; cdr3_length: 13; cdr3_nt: TGTGCCAGCAGTTTATTCCTAGGGACTGAAGCTTTCTTT; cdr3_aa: CASSLFLGTEAFF
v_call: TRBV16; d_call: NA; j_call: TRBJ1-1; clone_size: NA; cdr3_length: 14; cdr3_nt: TGTGCCAGCAGCCAATCCGGGTCGAACACTGAAGCTTTCTTT; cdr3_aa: CASSQSGSNTEAFF
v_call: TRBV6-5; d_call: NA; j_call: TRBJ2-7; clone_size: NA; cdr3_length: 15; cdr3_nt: TGTGCCAGCAGTTACTCAAAAGGGACATTCGACGAGCAGTACTTC; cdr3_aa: CASSYSKGTFDEQYF
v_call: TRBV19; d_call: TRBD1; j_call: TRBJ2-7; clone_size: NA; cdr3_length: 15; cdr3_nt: TGTGCCAGTAGTATAAGGGACAGGCCATCCTACGAGCAGTACTTC; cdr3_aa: CASSIRDRPSYEQYF
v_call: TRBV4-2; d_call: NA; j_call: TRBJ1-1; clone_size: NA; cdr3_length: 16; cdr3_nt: TGTGCCAGCAGCCAAGGCGGCGCTAGGAGGAACACTGAAGCTTTCTTT; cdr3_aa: CASSQGGARRNTEAFF
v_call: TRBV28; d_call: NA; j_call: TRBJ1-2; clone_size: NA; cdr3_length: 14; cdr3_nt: TGTGCCAGCAGTTTAGTTGTCCGTAACTATGGCTACACCTTC; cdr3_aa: CASSLVVRNYGYTF
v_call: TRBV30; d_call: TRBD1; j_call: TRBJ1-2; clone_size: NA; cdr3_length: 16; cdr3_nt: TGTGCCTGGAGTACTGGGACAGGGGTGCTTAACTATGGCTACACCTTC; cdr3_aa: CAWSTGTGVLNYGYTF
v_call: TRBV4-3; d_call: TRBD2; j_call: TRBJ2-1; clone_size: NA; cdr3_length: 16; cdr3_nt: TGCGCCAGCAGCCGAGTACTAGCGGGGGGCAACAATGAGCAGTTCTTC; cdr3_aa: CASSRVLAGGNNEQFF
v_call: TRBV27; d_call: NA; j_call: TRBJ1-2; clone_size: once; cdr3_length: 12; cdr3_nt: TGTGCCAGCAGCGGACAGAACTATGGCTACACCTTC; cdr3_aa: CASSGQNYGYTF
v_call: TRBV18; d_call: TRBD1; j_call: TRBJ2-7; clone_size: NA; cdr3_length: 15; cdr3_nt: TGTGCCAGCTCACCAAGGCCGGACAGGGGTTACGAGCAGTACTTC; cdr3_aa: CASSPRPDRGYEQYF
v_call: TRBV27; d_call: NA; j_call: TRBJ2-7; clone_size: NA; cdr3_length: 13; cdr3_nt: TGTGCCAGCAGCAACGGGGCTCCCTACGAGCAGTACTTC; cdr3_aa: CASSNGAPYEQYF
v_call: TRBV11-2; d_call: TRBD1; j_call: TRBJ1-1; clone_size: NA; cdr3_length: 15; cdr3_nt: TGTGCCAGCAGCTTAGGGGGACAGTTCGCGATTGAAGCTTTCTTT; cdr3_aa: CASSLGGQFAIEAFF
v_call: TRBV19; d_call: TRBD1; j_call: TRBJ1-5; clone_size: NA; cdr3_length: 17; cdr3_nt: TGTGCCAGTAGTGGATACAGGGGGGAATATAGCAATCAGCCCCAGCATTTT; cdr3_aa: CASSGYRGEYSNQPQHF
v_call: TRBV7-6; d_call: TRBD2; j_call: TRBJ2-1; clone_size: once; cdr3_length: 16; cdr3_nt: TGTGCCAGCAGCACCGGGACTAGCGGGGGGAAGGGTGAGCAGTTCTTC; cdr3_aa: CASSTGTSGGKGEQFF
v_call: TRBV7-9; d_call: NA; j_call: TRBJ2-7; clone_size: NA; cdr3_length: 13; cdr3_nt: TGTGCCAGCAGCCCAGCCCAGGGGTACGAGCAGTACTTC; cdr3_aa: CASSPAQGYEQYF
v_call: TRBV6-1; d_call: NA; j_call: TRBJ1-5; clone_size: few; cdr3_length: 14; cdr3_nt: TGTGCCAGCAGTGAACGCGTAGGCAATCAGCCCCAGCATTTT; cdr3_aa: CASSERVGNQPQHF
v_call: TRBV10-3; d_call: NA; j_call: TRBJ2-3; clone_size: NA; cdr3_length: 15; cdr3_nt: TGTGCCATCAGCCGGCTGGGGACTGGAACAGATACGCAGTATTTT; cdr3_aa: CAISRLGTGTDTQYF
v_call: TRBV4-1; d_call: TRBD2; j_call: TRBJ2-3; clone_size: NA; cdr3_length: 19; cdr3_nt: TGCGCCAGCAGCCAAGGCAATAGAGCGGGGGCCGGCCTCTTAGATACGCAGTATTTT; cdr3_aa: CASSQGNRAGAGLLDTQYF
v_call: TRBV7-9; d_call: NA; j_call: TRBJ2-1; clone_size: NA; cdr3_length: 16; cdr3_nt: TGTGCCAGCAGCGCCCCCATAGCGAGTATATACAATGAGCAGTTCTTC; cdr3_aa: CASSAPIASIYNEQFF
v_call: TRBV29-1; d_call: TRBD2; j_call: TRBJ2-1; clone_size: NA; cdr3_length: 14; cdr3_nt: TGCAGCGTTGTACCCGGGGGGTTTTACAATGAGCAGTTCTTC; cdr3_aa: CSVVPGGFYNEQFF
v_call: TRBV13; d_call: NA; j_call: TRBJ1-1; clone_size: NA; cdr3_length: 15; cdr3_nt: TGTGCCAGCAGCTTACGGATACAGTTGAACACTGAAGCTTTCTTT; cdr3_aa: CASSLRIQLNTEAFF
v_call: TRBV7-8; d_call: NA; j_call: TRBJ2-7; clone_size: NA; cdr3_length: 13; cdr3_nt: TGTGCCAGCGAGGGGCTGAGGTCCTACGAGCAGTACTTC; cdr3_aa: CASEGLRSYEQYF
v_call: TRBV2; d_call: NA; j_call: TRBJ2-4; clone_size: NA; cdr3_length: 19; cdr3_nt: TGTGCCAGCAGTGGTATTGTCGCCGATATTAAGCTAGCCAAAAACATTCAGTACTTC; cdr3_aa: CASSGIVADIKLAKNIQYF
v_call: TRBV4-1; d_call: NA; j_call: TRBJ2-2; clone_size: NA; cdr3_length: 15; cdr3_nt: TGCGCCAGCAGCCAAGCTTACGTTAACACCGGGGAGCTGTTTTTT; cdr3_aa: CASSQAYVNTGELFF
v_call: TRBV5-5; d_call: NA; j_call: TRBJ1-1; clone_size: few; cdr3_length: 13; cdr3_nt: TGTGCCAGCAGCTTGAGCTACGGCACTGAAGCTTTCTTT; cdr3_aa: CASSLSYGTEAFF
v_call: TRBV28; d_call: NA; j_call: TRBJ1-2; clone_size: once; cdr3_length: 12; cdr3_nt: TGTGCCAGCGGGGGCATTAACTATGGCTACACCTTC; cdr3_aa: CASGGINYGYTF
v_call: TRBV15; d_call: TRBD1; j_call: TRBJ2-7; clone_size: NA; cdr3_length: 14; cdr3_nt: TGTGCCACCAGCAGAGGGACAGGGGTGGACGAGCAGTACTTC; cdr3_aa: CATSRGTGVDEQYF
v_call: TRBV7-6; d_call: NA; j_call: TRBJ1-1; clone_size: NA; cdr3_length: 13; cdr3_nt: TGTGCCAGCAGCTGGGGGGAGGACACTGAAGCTTTCTTT; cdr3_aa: CASSWGEDTEAFF
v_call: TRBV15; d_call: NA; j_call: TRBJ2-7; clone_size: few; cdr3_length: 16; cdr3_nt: TGTGCCACCAGCAGAGATCGAGGGACGGATTATTACGAGCAGTACTTC; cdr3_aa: CATSRDRGTDYYEQYF
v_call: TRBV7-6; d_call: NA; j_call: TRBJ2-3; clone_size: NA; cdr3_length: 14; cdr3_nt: TGTGCCAGCAGCTCCGACAGGCGTAAAGATACGCAGTATTTT; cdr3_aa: CASSSDRRKDTQYF
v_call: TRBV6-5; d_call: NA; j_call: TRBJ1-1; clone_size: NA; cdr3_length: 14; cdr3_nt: TGTGCCAGCAGTTGGGGACGGTTGAACACTGAAGCTTTCTTT; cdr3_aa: CASSWGRLNTEAFF
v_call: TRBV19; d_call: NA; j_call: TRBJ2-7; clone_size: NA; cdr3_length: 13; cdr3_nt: TGTGCCAGTAGAGGGGGGAATTCCTACGAGCAGTACTTC; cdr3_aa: CASRGGNSYEQYF
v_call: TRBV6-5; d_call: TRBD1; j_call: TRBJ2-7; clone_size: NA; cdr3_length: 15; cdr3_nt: TGTGCCAGCAGCGCCCTCGGGACAGGGGGGTTCGAGCAGTACTTC; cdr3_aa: CASSALGTGGFEQYF